Shown below are 30 T cell receptor beta chains from a single sample sequenced in a study of blood T cell repertoires in COVID-19. Sequenced by immunoSEQ multiplex PCR; TCRdb stores in-frame clones only, minus some. The repertoire has 65,000 to 95,000 clones, approximately 90% of them found once; the top ten carry 6.5% to 9.5%. Sequencing used peripheral blood. The receptors come from a man aged 30-40 years with acute or convalescent COVID-19.

The V gene is TRBV15, the J gene TRBJ2-3, with D maybe TRBD2 (7 bases). Germline assignment: CDR1 LNHNV and CDR2 YYDKDF (reference sequence). The CDR3 totals 17 residues. V was pared by 1 base and J by 6 bases, with 20 bases between. In DNA form, the CDR3 reads TGTGCCACCAGCAGAGGACCAGCGGGAAGGGGGGCGGATACGCAGTATTTT. This encodes CATSRGPAGRGADTQYF.

In this sample, this clone is medium-sized. The chain couples TRBV13 to TRBJ2-3; 11 positions match TRBD2. The ends lost 5 bases at V and 5 bases at J; junction bases unmatched: 9. Germline V gene data show CDR1 as PRHDT and CDR2 as FYEKMQ (reference sequence). The CDR3 extends over 16 amino acids. The CDR3 sequence: CASSTTGTSGRDTQYF. In nucleotides, the CDR3 is TGTGCCAGCAGCACGACCGGGACTAGCGGTAGAGATACGCAGTATTTT.

This chain connects TRBV30 to TRBJ2-7; 7 bases fit TRBD2. Trimming removed 2 bases from V and 9 bases from J; junction bases left unmatched: 16. The CDR3 is made up of 15 amino acids. The germline V gene has CDR1 GTSNPN and CDR2 SVGIG (reference sequence). The CDR3 is CAWSNLSEDTGGQYF. The CDR3 DNA follows: TGTGCCTGGAGTAATTTAAGTGAGGACACGGGAGGGCAGTACTTC.

This clone was observed a single time. The CDR3 here is CASSYGRGDTQYF. The CDR3, as DNA: TGTGCCAGCAGTTACGGTAGGGGAGATACGCAGTATTTT. The chain combines TRBV6-6 with TRBJ2-3, with D possibly being TRBD1 (5 bases). Germline-derived CDR1 and CDR2 are MNHNY and SVGAGI (reference sequence). V was pared by 2 bases and J by 5 bases, with 8 bases between. CDR3 length: 13 amino acids.

V and J are TRBV9 and TRBJ2-1; D not resolved. V shed 3 bases and J shed 5 bases, with 18 bases lying between them. The V gene's germline CDR1 is SGDLS and CDR2 YYNGEE. The CDR3 extends over 16 amino acids. This CDR3 is CASSASPVPPDNEQFF. CDR3 coding DNA: TGTGCCAGCAGCGCATCCCCTGTTCCGCCGGACAATGAGCAGTTCTTC.

The gene calls are TRBV5-1 and TRBJ2-3; D gene unclear. Germline CDR1 SGHRS, CDR2 YFSETQ. This CDR3 is built from 16 residues. With 2 bases removed from V and 0 bases from J, the gap between germline ends came to 13 bases. The CDR3 DNA reads TGCGCCAGCAGCTTTGACTCGCGAACTAGCACAGATACGCAGTATTTT. It codes for CASSFDSRTSTDTQYF.

V usage is TRBV19 and J usage is TRBJ2-3, with 11 bases matching TRBD2. Looked up from germline, CDR1 is LNHDA and CDR2 is SQIVND (reference sequence). The CDR3 has 20 amino acids. V lost 3 bases and J lost 7; bases outside the gene matches: 21. The CDR3 region is CASSMGLADEWRFAVYTQYF. CDR3 nucleotide sequence: TGTGCCAGTAGTATGGGACTAGCGGACGAGTGGAGATTTGCGGTCTATACGCAGTATTTT.

The J gene is TRBJ2-7, the V gene TRBV6-1; maybe TRBD1 (5 bases). CDR3 length: 13 amino acids. Trimming removed 0 bases at V and 6 bases at J, with 9 bases between. Germline values: CDR1 MNHNS, CDR2 SASEGT. The CDR3 is CASSEAGRVEQYF. The CDR3 DNA reads as TGTGCCAGCAGTGAAGCGGGCAGGGTCGAGCAGTACTTC.

The chain has TRBV11-2 and TRBJ2-1; possibly TRBD2 for D (5 bases). This CDR3 spans 15 amino acids. Deletions cut 4 bases from V and 7 bases from J, with 17 bases between. CDR1 and CDR2 from the germline V gene are SGHAT and FQNNGV. DNA of the CDR3: TGTGCCAGCAGCTCCCCCCGGGATGTCTCTAATGAGCAGTTCTTC. Its translation is CASSSPRDVSNEQFF.

This clone has just one count. This chain links TRBV7-3 with TRBJ2-2; D is possibly TRBD1 (6 bases). This CDR3 region has 16 residues. The germline V gene encodes CDR1 SGHTA and CDR2 FQGTGA. Trimming pared 2 bases from V and 6 bases from J, leaving 16 bases between. The CDR3 DNA is TGTGCCAGCAGCTTATCTCATTTGGGGGCCCCCGGGGAGCTGTTTTTT. This translates into CASSLSHLGAPGELFF.

The chain joins TRBV3-1 (or the pseudogene TRBV3-2) to TRBJ2-7, with TRBD2 matching over 8 bases. V was clipped by 0 bases and J by 2 bases; unmatched bases: 9. The length of the CDR3 is 17 residues. Germline V gene lookup returns CDR1 LGHDT and CDR2 YNNKEL (reference sequence). CDR3 sequence reads: CASSQELPGLVPYEQYF. The CDR3 DNA sequence: TGTGCCAGCAGCCAAGAGCTTCCGGGACTAGTTCCCTACGAGCAGTACTTC.

The rearrangement joins TRBV2 to TRBJ2-7; 10 bases map to TRBD1. V was clipped by 4 bases and J by 3 bases; unmatched bases: 0. The CDR3 contains 13 residues. CDR1 is SNHLY and CDR2 is FYNNEI in the germline V gene. DNA for the CDR3: TGTGCCAGCAGTGGGACAGGGGGCTACGAGCAGTACTTC. Translated: CASSGTGGYEQYF.

The J gene is TRBJ1-2, the V gene TRBV6-1; 10 bases map to TRBD1. Looked up from germline, CDR1 is MNHNS and CDR2 is SASEGT. V lost 2 bases and J lost 9; bases outside the gene matches: 6. The CDR3 is 14 amino acids. This CDR3 is CASSERGQGMSYTF. CDR3 nucleotides: TGTGCCAGCAGTGAAAGGGGACAGGGGATGAGCTACACCTTC.

The chain carries TRBV2 and TRBJ1-1; D is unclear. Trimming left V 6 bases short and J 3 bases short, with 8 bases between. This CDR3 has 12 amino acids. Germline CDR1 and CDR2: SNHLY and FYNNEI. The CDR3 region is CASRPGYTEAFF. CDR3 coding DNA: TGTGCCAGCAGGCCGGGTTACACTGAAGCTTTCTTT.

This clone was observed a single time. This chain links TRBV5-4 with TRBJ2-6; TRBD1 matches at 9 bases. V lost 7 bases, J lost 0 bases, and 5 bases stayed unmatched. Germline V gene lookup returns CDR1 SGHNT and CDR2 YYREEE (reference sequence). The CDR3 extends over 16 amino acids. This CDR3 is CASGDREFSGANVLTF. CDR3 DNA sequence: TGTGCCAGCGGGGACAGGGAGTTCTCTGGGGCCAACGTCCTGACTTTC.

This sequence joins TRBV19 and TRBJ2-7, with TRBD2 identical over 9 bases. The V gene end was trimmed by 5 bases and the J gene end by 2 bases; junction bases not matched to a gene: 7. The CDR3 has 15 residues. The germline V gene encodes CDR1 LNHDA and CDR2 SQIVND (reference sequence). CDR3 in amino acids: CASSFVLAGPYEQYF. CDR3 bases: TGTGCCAGTAGTTTCGTACTAGCGGGCCCCTACGAGCAGTACTTC.

The CDR3 bases are TGTGCCAGCTCAGGGGTTACCTACGAGCAGTACTTC. It translates to CASSGVTYEQYF. J is TRBJ2-7 and V is TRBV7-9; D possibly corresponds to TRBD1 (6 bases). In germline, CDR1 is SEHNR, CDR2 FQNEAQ (reference sequence). Trimming stripped 8 bases from V and 2 bases from J, with 10 bases between. The CDR3 spans 12 residues.

The V gene is TRBV5-6, the J gene TRBJ2-7, with 7 bases matching TRBD1. Losses at the gene ends were 6 bases for V and 2 bases for J; bases not matched to a gene: 8. The CDR3 runs 14 residues. Germline V lookup: CDR1 SGHDT, CDR2 YYEEEE. CDR3 in DNA: TGTGCCAGCACCCAGCGACAGGGTACCTACGAGCAGTACTTC. Translating gives CASTQRQGTYEQYF. Using reference TRBV5-6 and TRBJ2-7 for the parts outside the CDR3, the full variable domain is DAGVTQSPTHLIKTRGQQVTLRCSPKSGHDTVSWYQQALGQGPQFIFQYYEEEERQRGNFPDRFSGHQFPNYSSELNVNALLLGDSALYLCASTQRQGTYEQYFGPGTRLTVT.

The chain carries TRBV7-2 and TRBJ2-3; weak D call: TRBD1 (6 bases). Per germline, CDR1 SGHTA and CDR2 FQGNSA. CDR3 length equals 13 residues. Deletions cut 8 bases from V and 2 bases from J, with 11 bases between. CDR3 loop: CASRQGPTDTQYF. Here the CDR3 DNA reads TGTGCCAGCCGTCAGGGGCCCACAGATACGCAGTATTTT.

This clone appeared a single time. This chain links TRBV5-6 with TRBJ1-2; D call uncertain. The CDR3 sequence is 13 residues long. V was cut by 4 bases and J by 7 bases, with 14 bases left in between. Per germline, CDR1 SGHDT and CDR2 YYEEEE. DNA of the CDR3: TGTGCCAGCAGCCCGAATCGGGTTTTTGGCTACACCTTC. It is translated as CASSPNRVFGYTF.

CDR3 amino acids: CASGGSSESPLHF. The DNA for the CDR3 is TGTGCCAGCGGAGGTTCGTCGGAATCACCCCTCCACTTT. The rearrangement links TRBV27 to TRBJ1-6; D is ambiguous. The germline V and J ends were trimmed by 8 bases and 10 bases, with 15 bases remaining between them. The germline V gene has CDR1 MNHEY and CDR2 SMNVEV (reference sequence). This CDR3 is built from 13 residues.

The chain employs TRBV12-3 or TRBV12-4 and TRBJ2-5; the D is unclear. The CDR3 runs to 11 residues. The V end was cut by 5 bases, the J end by 3 bases, with 4 bases between. The CDR3 here is CASSQKETQYF. The CDR3 DNA sequence: TGTGCCAGCAGTCAGAAAGAGACCCAGTACTTC.

The rearrangement uses TRBV19 and TRBJ2-2; 10 bases line up with TRBD1. V gave up 2 bases and J gave up 1 base; unmatched junction bases: 13. CDR1 is LNHDA, CDR2 SQIVND, per germline (reference sequence). The CDR3 runs to 20 residues. The CDR3, as DNA: TGTGCCAGTAGTATAAGGGGGGCCCTGACAGGGGGCCAGAACACCGGGGAGCTGTTTTTT. Protein: CASSIRGALTGGQNTGELFF.

This chain joins TRBV11-1 and TRBJ1-2; TRBD1 aligns across 10 bases. The germline gives CDR1 SGHAT, CDR2 FQDESV (reference sequence). This CDR3 comprises 12 residues. V shed 6 bases and J 8 bases; nucleotides not matched to a gene: 3. As DNA, the CDR3 is TGTGCCAGCAGGGGACAGGGGAACGGCTACACCTTC. This gives the protein CASRGQGNGYTF.

The chain couples TRBV27 to TRBJ2-7; weak D call: TRBD1 (6 bases). The germline gives CDR1 MNHEY, CDR2 SMNVEV (reference sequence). Trimming left V 3 bases short and J 3 bases short, with 9 bases between. The CDR3 extends over 13 amino acids. In DNA, the CDR3 is TGTGCCAGCAGTTTCTACAGGGACTACGAGCAGTACTTC. Its translation: CASSFYRDYEQYF.

The rearrangement uses TRBV5-1 and TRBJ2-2; no reliable D call. Trimming shortened V by 0 bases and J by 2 bases, and 14 bases separated the two germline ends. The CDR3 runs to 17 residues. Germline V gene data show CDR1 as SGHRS and CDR2 as YFSETQ. The CDR3 is CASSLGQASPNTGELFF. As DNA, the CDR3 is TGCGCCAGCAGCTTGGGGCAGGCGAGTCCCAACACCGGGGAGCTGTTTTTT.

The chain carries TRBV7-6 and TRBJ2-7; tentatively, D is TRBD2 (7 bases). Germline assignment: CDR1 SGHVS and CDR2 FNYEAQ. The CDR3 has 13 residues. Trimming cost V 8 bases and J 2 bases, with 13 bases left between them. The DNA for the CDR3 is TGTGCCAGCGGTCCGGGGGGCCCCTACGAGCAGTACTTC. Its translation is CASGPGGPYEQYF. Supplemented by reference TRBV7-6 and TRBJ2-7, the full variable domain reads GAGVSQSPRYKVTKRGQDVALRCDPISGHVSLYWYRQALGQGPEFLTYFNYEAQQDKSGLPNDRFSAERPEGSISTLTIQRTEQRDSAMYRCASGPGGPYEQYFGPGTRLTVT.

The chain employs TRBV3-1 (or the pseudogene TRBV3-2) and TRBJ2-7; TRBD1 agrees at 10 bases. Germline lookup yields CDR1 LGHDT and CDR2 YNNKEL (reference sequence). CDR3 length: 13 amino acids. V lost 3 bases and J lost 11; bases outside the gene matches: 7. In DNA, the CDR3 is TGTGCCAGCAGCCACCTAAGGACAGGGGGGAAGTACTTC. Its protein product is CASSHLRTGGKYF.

The rearrangement uses TRBV28 and TRBJ1-4; no reliable D call. The germline V gene has CDR1 MDHEN and CDR2 SYDVKM. The CDR3 has 13 amino acids. Trimming removed 2 bases from V and 8 bases from J, with 9 bases in between. The CDR3 DNA sequence: TGTGCCAGCAGTTTAGTAAGAGGGGAAAAACTGTTTTTT. Its translation is CASSLVRGEKLFF.

This sequence joins TRBV5-1 and TRBJ1-2; D perhaps matches TRBD1 (6 bases). Germline V gene data show CDR1 as SGHRS and CDR2 as YFSETQ. The CDR3 totals 12 residues. V was pared by 2 bases and J by 6 bases, with 8 bases between. CDR3 nucleotide sequence: TGCGCCAGCAGCTTCGCAGGGGATGGCTACACCTTC. It specifies CASSFAGDGYTF.